One and the same sample provided the 2 T cell receptor beta chains below, sequenced in a study of blood T cell repertoires in COVID-19. Using immunoSEQ multiplex PCR, the repertoire was profiled, and TCRdb retains in-frame clones only, with some absent. This table has more than 400,000 clones, approximately 85% appearing once. Specimen: peripheral blood. Source of these receptors: a human donor in a cohort sampled during active COVID-19.

The chain links TRBV28 to TRBJ1-5; the D is unclear. CDR3 length equals 15 residues. V gave up 3 bases and J gave up 0 bases, with 9 bases separating them. Germline CDR1 reads MDHEN; CDR2 reads SYDVKM. The CDR3 loop reads CASSFLTRSNQPQHF. The CDR3 bases are TGTGCCAGCAGTTTCCTGACACGTAGCAATCAGCCCCAGCATTTT.

This clone was seen only a few times. The chain joins TRBV4-3 to TRBJ1-2, with TRBD1 identical over 7 bases. The CDR3 is 18 residues long. Germline CDR1 reads LGHNA; CDR2 reads YSLEER. The J segment lost 5 bases and the V segment lost 0 bases, leaving 15 bases of the junction unmatched. The CDR3 here is CASSQDMGQPSATYGYTF. Written as DNA, the CDR3 is TGCGCCAGCAGCCAAGATATGGGACAGCCTTCGGCAACTTATGGCTACACCTTC.